These T cell receptor beta chains were read from a single sample in a study of OX40 agonist ivuxolimab in advanced cancers. Here immunoSEQ multiplex PCR was the method, and the copy in TCRdb shows in-frame clones only, minus some. This repertoire shows 69,000 or so clones, roughly 80% found once; its top ten account for 6% to 8%. This sample comprised CD4+ or CD8+ T cells sorted from blood, obtained in a trial of the OX40 agonist ivuxolimab. The origin of the receptors is an adult with an advanced solid tumor such as melanoma, head and neck, liver or kidney cancer. The CDR3 runs from the conserved cysteine through the conserved F or W. Fields, in order: D gene, V gene, J gene, clone size, CDR3 protein, CDR3 DNA. D genes are given only for firm matches. The size entry is marked missing in some rows and otherwise reads once, few, many or a size class.

D: -; V: TRBV4-1; J: TRBJ2-5; size: few; CDR3: CASSHGDRRGQETQYF; DNA: TGCGCCAGCAGCCACGGTGACAGAAGGGGACAAGAGACCCAGTACTTC
D: -; V: TRBV5-1; J: TRBJ2-2; size: -; CDR3: CASSPSWDGTGELFF; DNA: TGCGCCAGCAGCCCCAGTTGGGACGGCACCGGGGAGCTGTTTTTT
D: -; V: TRBV18; J: TRBJ2-3; size: once; CDR3: CASSPSHPGTDTQYF; DNA: TGTGCCAGCTCACCAAGTCATCCGGGCACAGATACGCAGTATTTT
D: -; V: TRBV14; J: TRBJ1-2; size: -; CDR3: CASSQHTQTGYTF; DNA: TGTGCCAGCAGCCAACATACCCAAACTGGCTACACCTTC
D: -; V: TRBV7-2; J: TRBJ1-2; size: -; CDR3: CASSVTEVYGYTF; DNA: TGTGCCAGCAGCGTGACAGAGGTCTATGGCTACACCTTC
D: TRBD2; V: TRBV5-6; J: TRBJ2-5; size: -; CDR3: CASSRGPSGWGETQYF; DNA: TGTGCCAGCAGCCGGGGGCCTAGCGGGTGGGGAGAGACCCAGTACTTC
D: TRBD2; V: TRBV27; J: TRBJ2-7; size: -; CDR3: CASSFSSGSYEQYF; DNA: TGTGCCAGCAGTTTCTCAAGCGGGAGCTACGAGCAGTACTTC
D: -; V: TRBV5-4; J: TRBJ2-5; size: -; CDR3: CASSLMQGNQETQYF; DNA: TGTGCCAGCAGCCTTATGCAGGGGAACCAAGAGACCCAGTACTTC
D: TRBD1; V: TRBV2; J: TRBJ1-4; size: -; CDR3: CAGGQGAINEKLFF; DNA: TGTGCCGGAGGACAGGGGGCAATTAATGAAAAACTGTTTTTT
D: TRBD1; V: TRBV10-3; J: TRBJ1-5; size: -; CDR3: CAIKTGRDQPQHF; DNA: TGTGCCATCAAGACAGGGAGGGATCAGCCCCAGCATTTT
D: TRBD2; V: TRBV7-2; J: TRBJ2-3; size: -; CDR3: CATRQAGNTDTQYF; DNA: TGTGCCACCAGACAAGCGGGGAACACAGATACGCAGTATTTT
D: TRBD1; V: TRBV19; J: TRBJ1-5; size: -; CDR3: CASGQGLNQPQHF; DNA: TGTGCCAGTGGACAGGGTCTCAATCAGCCCCAGCATTTT
D: TRBD1; V: TRBV28; J: TRBJ1-5; size: -; CDR3: CASSGTQGVSNQPQHF; DNA: TGTGCCAGCAGTGGAACGCAGGGGGTTAGCAATCAGCCCCAGCATTTT
D: -; V: TRBV6-1; J: TRBJ1-3; size: few; CDR3: CASSEDPGSGNTIYF; DNA: TGTGCCAGCAGTGAGGACCCCGGCTCTGGAAACACCATATATTTT
D: TRBD1; V: TRBV27; J: TRBJ1-2; size: -; CDR3: CASSLSGGIYGYTF; DNA: TGTGCCAGCAGTTTATCAGGGGGCATTTATGGCTACACCTTC
D: -; V: TRBV28; J: TRBJ2-1; size: -; CDR3: CASSFWSGGMNEQFF; DNA: TGTGCCAGCAGTTTTTGGAGTGGGGGTATGAATGAGCAGTTCTTC
D: -; V: TRBV19; J: TRBJ2-2; size: -; CDR3: CATTDYPNTGELFF; DNA: TGTGCCACCACGGACTATCCCAACACCGGGGAGCTGTTTTTT
D: TRBD2; V: TRBV7-9; J: TRBJ2-1; size: -; CDR3: CASSSRLAVYNEQFF; DNA: TGTGCCAGCAGCTCCAGACTAGCGGTCTACAATGAGCAGTTCTTC